This T cell receptor (beta chain) is from a study of T cell responses to AZD1222 COVID-19 vaccine. General study findings and limits: Targeting of unmutated variant regions was reportedly seen in nearly half of spike-specific TCRs. Sampling captured repertoires only after the peak T cell response. There were vaccine-associated CD4 TCRs across spike, dominant at 160-218 and 743-854.

Sequencing was performed with immunoSEQ multiplex PCR; in TCRdb, only in-frame clones are kept and a portion is missing. The data hold 250,000 to 300,000 clones, with around 93% observed a single time. Looked up from germline, CDR1 is LNHNV and CDR2 is YYDKDF (reference sequence). CDR3 length: 13 amino acids. V lost 5 bases and J 3 bases, leaving 10 bases between the germline ends. As to this clone: Its antigen is undetermined.

The gene calls are TRBV15 and TRBJ1-1; D ambiguous. This sequence was found in an adult who received the AZD1222 COVID-19 vaccine. The material sequenced was peripheral blood, taken 28 days after the second AZD1222 dose. In nucleotides, the CDR3 is TGTGCCACCAGCGCAGACCTAGACACTGAAGCTTTCTTT. Encoded protein: CATSADLDTEAFF.